This T cell receptor (beta chain) was sequenced in a study of human T cells and chemical hapten exposure. Study summary: The scalp of each patient received a weekly diphenylcyclopropenone dose for the full roughly 24-week study. Study-level results: High-frequency TCRs, those above 1 in 1000, stayed the same after DPC sensitization.

V lost 0 bases and J lost 9, with 6 bases in between. The CDR3 covers 13 residues. CDR1 is SNHLY and CDR2 is FYNNEI in the germline V gene. TCRdb passed the RACE reads through MiXCR, listing each CDR3 protein once. The sample lists more than 300,000 distinct CDR3 sequences; less than 6.5% were seen once. This clonotype was detected many times. Its antigen remains unknown. Time point reported: pre-sensitization, week 0. The treatment was: therapeutic diphenylcyclopropenone sensitization with weekly scalp DPC. This clonotype was obtained from a woman between 45 and 60 years old with alopecia areata. Some clones in this sample may be carry-over from other donors' samples. This sequence joins TRBV2 and TRBJ1-6; weak D call: TRBD1 (5 bases). The starting material was whole blood, obtained in connection with sensitization to the hapten diphenylcyclopropenone (DPC). The CDR3 sequence is CASSEAGASPLHF. CDR3 coding DNA: TGTGCCAGCAGTGAAGCTGGGGCTTCACCCCTCCACTTT. Full variable domain (rest looked up from reference TRBV2 and TRBJ1-6): EPEVTQTPSHQVTQMGQEVILRCVPISNHLYFYWYRQILGQKVEFLVSFYNNEISEKSEIFDDQFSVERPDGSNFTLKIRSTKLEDSAMYFCASSEAGASPLHFGNGTRLTVT.